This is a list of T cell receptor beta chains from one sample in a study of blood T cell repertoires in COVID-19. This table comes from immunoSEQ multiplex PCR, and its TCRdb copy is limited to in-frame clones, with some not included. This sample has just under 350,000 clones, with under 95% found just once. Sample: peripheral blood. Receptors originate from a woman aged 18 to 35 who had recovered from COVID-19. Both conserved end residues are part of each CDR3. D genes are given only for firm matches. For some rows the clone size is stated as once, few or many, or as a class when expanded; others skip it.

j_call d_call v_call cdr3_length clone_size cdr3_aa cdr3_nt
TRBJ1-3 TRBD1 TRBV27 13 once CASSRQGADTIYF TGTGCCAGCTCCCGACAGGGGGCTGACACCATATATTTT
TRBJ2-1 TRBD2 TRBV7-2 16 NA CASGGDKREFKNEQFF TGTGCCAGCGGGGGGGATAAGCGGGAGTTTAAGAATGAGCAGTTCTTC
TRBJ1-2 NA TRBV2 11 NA CASRGGFRDTF TGTGCCAGCAGGGGAGGGTTCCGGGACACCTTC
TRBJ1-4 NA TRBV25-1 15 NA CASSESGGRDEKLFF TGTGCCAGCAGTGAATCCGGGGGTAGGGATGAAAAACTGTTTTTT
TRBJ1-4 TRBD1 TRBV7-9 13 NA CATHGTGNEKLFF TGTGCCACTCACGGGACAGGGAATGAAAAACTGTTTTTT
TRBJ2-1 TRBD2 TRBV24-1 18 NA CATSDLSGRETTNNEQFF TGTGCCACCAGTGACCTTAGCGGGAGGGAAACCACAAACAATGAGCAGTTCTTC
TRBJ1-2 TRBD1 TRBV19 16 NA CASSKTRGQGIYGYTF TGTGCCAGTAGCAAAACGAGAGGACAGGGGATCTATGGCTACACCTTC
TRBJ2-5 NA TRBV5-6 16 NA CASSLETGPPGETQYF TGTGCCAGCAGCTTGGAAACAGGGCCCCCGGGCGAGACCCAGTACTTC
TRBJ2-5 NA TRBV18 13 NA CASSPPGASTQYF TGTGCCAGCTCACCACCGGGAGCATCCACCCAGTACTTC
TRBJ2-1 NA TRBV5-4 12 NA CASSSLDGVQFF TGTGCCAGCAGCTCCCTAGACGGGGTGCAGTTCTTC
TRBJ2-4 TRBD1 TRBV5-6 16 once CASSLRTGAVQNIQYF TGTGCCAGCAGCTTAAGGACAGGGGCCGTTCAAAACATTCAGTACTTC
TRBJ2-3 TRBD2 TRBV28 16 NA CASSIRTSGSTDTQYF TGTGCCAGCAGTATCCGGACTAGCGGGAGTACAGATACGCAGTATTTT
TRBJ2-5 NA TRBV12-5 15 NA CASGDVKGPQETQYF TGTGCTAGTGGTGACGTAAAGGGGCCCCAAGAGACCCAGTACTTC
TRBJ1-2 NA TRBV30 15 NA CAWTPRPGFHNGYTF TGTGCCTGGACCCCCCGACCAGGGTTTCATAATGGCTACACCTTC
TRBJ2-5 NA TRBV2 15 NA CASRYAGQHQETQYF TGTGCCAGCAGATACGCGGGACAGCACCAAGAGACCCAGTACTTC
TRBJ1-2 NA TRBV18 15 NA CASSPPGVSNYGYTF TGTGCCAGCTCACCGCCAGGGGTCTCTAACTATGGCTACACCTTC
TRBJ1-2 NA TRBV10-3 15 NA CAISPTPTPTYGYTF TGTGCCATCAGCCCTACCCCAACCCCCACCTATGGCTACACCTTC
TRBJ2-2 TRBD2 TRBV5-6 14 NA CASSKLADTGELFF TGTGCCAGCAGCAAACTAGCGGACACCGGGGAGCTGTTTTTT
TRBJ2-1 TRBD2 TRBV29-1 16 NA CSVLGLAGGTYNEQFF TGCAGCGTCCTTGGACTAGCGGGAGGTACCTACAATGAGCAGTTCTTC
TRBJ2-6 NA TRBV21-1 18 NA CASSKEQGYPSGANVLTF TGTGCCAGCAGCAAAGAACAGGGGTACCCCTCTGGGGCCAACGTCCTGACTTTC
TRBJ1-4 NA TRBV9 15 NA CASSVAGSPNEKLFF TGTGCCAGCAGCGTAGCTGGGAGCCCTAATGAAAAACTGTTTTTT
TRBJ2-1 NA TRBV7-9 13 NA CASSLPSVIEQFF TGTGCCAGCAGCCTCCCTAGCGTAATTGAGCAGTTCTTC
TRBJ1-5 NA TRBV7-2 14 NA CASSLVGGNQPQHF TGTGCCAGCAGCTTAGTTGGAGGGAATCAGCCCCAGCATTTT
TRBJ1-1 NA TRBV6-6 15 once CASIPGWQFNTEAFF TGTGCCAGCATACCAGGGTGGCAGTTTAACACTGAAGCTTTCTTT
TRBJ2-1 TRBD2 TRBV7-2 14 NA CASSVLGTRDEQFF TGTGCCAGCAGCGTTTTAGGGACTAGAGACGAGCAGTTCTTC
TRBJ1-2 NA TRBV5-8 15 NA CASSSDRPKNYGYTF TGTGCCAGCAGCAGCGACAGGCCGAAAAACTATGGCTACACCTTC
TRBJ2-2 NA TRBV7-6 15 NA CASSLEFGGIRELFF TGTGCCAGCAGCTTAGAATTCGGGGGAATAAGGGAGCTGTTTTTT
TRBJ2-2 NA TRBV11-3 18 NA CASSLDIWGEADTGELFF TGTGCCAGCAGCTTAGATATTTGGGGGGAAGCTGACACCGGGGAGCTGTTTTTT